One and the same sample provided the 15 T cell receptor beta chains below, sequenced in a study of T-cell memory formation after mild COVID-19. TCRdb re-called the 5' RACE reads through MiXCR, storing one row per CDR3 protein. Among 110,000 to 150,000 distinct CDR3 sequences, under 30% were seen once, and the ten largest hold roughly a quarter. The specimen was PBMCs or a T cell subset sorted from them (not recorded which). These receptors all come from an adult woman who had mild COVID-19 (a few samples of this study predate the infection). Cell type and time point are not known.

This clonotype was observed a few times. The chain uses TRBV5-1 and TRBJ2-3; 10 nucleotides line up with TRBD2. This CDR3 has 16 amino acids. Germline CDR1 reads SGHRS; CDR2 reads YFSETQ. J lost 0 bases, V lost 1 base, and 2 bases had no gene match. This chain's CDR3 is CASSLTSGESTDTQYF. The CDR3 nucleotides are TGCGCCAGCAGCTTGACTAGCGGGGAAAGCACAGATACGCAGTATTTT.

In nucleotides, the CDR3 is TGCGCCAGCAGCCAAGCGCTTGAGCGGGAGGGGGAGAATGAGCAGTTCTTC. Amino acids: CASSQALEREGENEQFF. The chain joins TRBV4-3 to TRBJ2-1; 10 nucleotides line up with TRBD2. V lost 1 base to trimming and J lost 7 bases; unmatched junction nucleotides: 10. The length of the CDR3 is 17 residues. Germline V gives CDR1 LGHNA, CDR2 YSLEER.

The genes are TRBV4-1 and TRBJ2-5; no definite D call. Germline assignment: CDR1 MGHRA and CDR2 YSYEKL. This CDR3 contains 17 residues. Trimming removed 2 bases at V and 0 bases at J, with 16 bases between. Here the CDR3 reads CASSQRTGMTYQETQYF. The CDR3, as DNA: TGCGCCAGCAGCCAACGAACGGGTATGACGTACCAAGAGACCCAGTACTTC.

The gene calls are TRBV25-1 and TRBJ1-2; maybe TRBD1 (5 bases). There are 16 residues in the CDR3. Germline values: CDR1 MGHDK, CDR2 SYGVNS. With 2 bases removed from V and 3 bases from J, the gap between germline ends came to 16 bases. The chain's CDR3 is CASSEVDSGTYYGYTF. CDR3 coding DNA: TGTGCCAGCAGTGAAGTAGACAGTGGGACCTACTATGGCTACACCTTC.

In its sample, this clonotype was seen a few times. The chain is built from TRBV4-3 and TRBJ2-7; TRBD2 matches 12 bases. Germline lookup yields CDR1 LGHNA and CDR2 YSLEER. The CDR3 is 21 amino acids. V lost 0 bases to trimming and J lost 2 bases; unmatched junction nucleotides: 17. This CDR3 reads CASSQEAGPWTSGIAPYEQYF. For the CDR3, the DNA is TGCGCCAGCAGCCAAGAAGCCGGTCCCTGGACTAGCGGGATAGCTCCCTACGAGCAGTACTTC.

The CDR3: CASSASGYTEAFF. The CDR3, as DNA: TGTGCCAGCAGCGCCAGTGGGTACACTGAAGCTTTCTTT. This chain links TRBV9 with TRBJ1-1; no clear D gene. CDR1 and CDR2 from the germline V gene are SGDLS and YYNGEE. This CDR3 region has 13 residues. V lost 3 bases and J lost 3, with 9 bases in between.

The CDR3 nucleotides read TGTGCCAGCAGCAGTTGGGTACTAGCGGGAACAGATACGCAGTATTTT. It translates to CASSSWVLAGTDTQYF. The V gene is TRBV7-9, the J gene TRBJ2-3; 10 bases map to TRBD2. Germline V lookup: CDR1 SEHNR, CDR2 FQNEAQ (reference sequence). V shed 5 bases, J shed 3 bases, and the junction held 8 bases outside the gene matches. This CDR3 region has 16 residues.

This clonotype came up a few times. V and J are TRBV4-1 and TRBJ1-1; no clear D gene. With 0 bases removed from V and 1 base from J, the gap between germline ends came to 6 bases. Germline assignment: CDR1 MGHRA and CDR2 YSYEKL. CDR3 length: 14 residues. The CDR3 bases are TGCGCCAGCAGCCAAGAAAAAGAGAACACTGAAGCTTTCTTT. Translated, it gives CASSQEKENTEAFF.

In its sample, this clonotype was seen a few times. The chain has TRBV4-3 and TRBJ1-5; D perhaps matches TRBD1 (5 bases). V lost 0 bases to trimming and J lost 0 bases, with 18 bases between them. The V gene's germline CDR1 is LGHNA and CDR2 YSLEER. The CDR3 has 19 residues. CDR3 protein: CASSQDWGQGAYSNQPQHF. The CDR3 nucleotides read TGCGCCAGCAGCCAAGATTGGGGCCAGGGCGCTTATAGCAATCAGCCCCAGCATTTT.

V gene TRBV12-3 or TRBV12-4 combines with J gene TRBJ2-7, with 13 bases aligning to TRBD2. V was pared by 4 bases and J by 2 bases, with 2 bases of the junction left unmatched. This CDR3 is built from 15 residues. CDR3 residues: CASSSGLAGAYEQYF. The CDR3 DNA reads TGTGCCAGCAGTTCCGGACTAGCGGGGGCCTACGAGCAGTACTTC.

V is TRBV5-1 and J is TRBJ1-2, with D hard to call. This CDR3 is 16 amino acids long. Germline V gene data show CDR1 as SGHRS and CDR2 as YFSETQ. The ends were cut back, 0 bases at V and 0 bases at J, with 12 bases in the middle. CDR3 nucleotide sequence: TGCGCCAGCAGCTTGGATTCCAGACCCCCTAACTATGGCTACACCTTC. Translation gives CASSLDSRPPNYGYTF. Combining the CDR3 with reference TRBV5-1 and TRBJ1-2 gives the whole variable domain KAGVTQTPRYLIKTRGQQVTLSCSPISGHRSVSWYQQTPGQGLQFLFEYFSETQRNKGNFPGRFSGRQFSNSRSEMNVSTLELGDSALYLCASSLDSRPPNYGYTFGSGTRLTVV.

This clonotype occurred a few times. CDR3 nucleotide sequence: TGTGCCAGCAGCTTAGCGCAGCAAAGGACAGATACGCAGTATTTT. It is translated as CASSLAQQRTDTQYF. This chain joins TRBV13 and TRBJ2-3; no clear D. Germline V gene lookup returns CDR1 PRHDT and CDR2 FYEKMQ (reference sequence). There are 15 residues in the CDR3. Trimming cost V 1 base and J 3 bases, with 11 bases left between them.

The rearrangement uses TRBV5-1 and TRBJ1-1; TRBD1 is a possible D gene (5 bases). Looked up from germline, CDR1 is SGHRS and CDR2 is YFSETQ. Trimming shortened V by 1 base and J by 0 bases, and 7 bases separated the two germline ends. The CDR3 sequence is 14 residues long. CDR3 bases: TGCGCCAGCAGCTTGCGCAGGGTGAACACTGAAGCTTTCTTT. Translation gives CASSLRRVNTEAFF.

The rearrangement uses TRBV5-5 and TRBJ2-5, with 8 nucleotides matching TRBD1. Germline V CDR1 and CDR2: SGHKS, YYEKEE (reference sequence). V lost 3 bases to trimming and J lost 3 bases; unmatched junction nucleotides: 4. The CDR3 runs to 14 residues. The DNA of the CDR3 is TGTGCCAGCAGCTCCGGACAGGGCGAAGAGACCCAGTACTTC. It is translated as CASSSGQGEETQYF.

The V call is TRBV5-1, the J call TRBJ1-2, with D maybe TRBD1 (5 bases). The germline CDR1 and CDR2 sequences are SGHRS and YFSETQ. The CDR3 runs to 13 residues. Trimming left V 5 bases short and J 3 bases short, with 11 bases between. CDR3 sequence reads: CASRRVQDYGYTF. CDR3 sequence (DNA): TGCGCCAGCAGGAGGGTACAGGACTATGGCTACACCTTC. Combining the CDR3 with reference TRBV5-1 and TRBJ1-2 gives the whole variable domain KAGVTQTPRYLIKTRGQQVTLSCSPISGHRSVSWYQQTPGQGLQFLFEYFSETQRNKGNFPGRFSGRQFSNSRSEMNVSTLELGDSALYLCASRRVQDYGYTFGSGTRLTVV.